The present entry profiles one T cell receptor (beta chain) with its context. Its antigen is unknown. This sample is drawn from a study of CD4 T cells in relation to SARS-CoV-2 and coronaviruses. The protocol was immunoSEQ multiplex PCR, while the TCRdb copy is restricted to in-frame clones and leaves out a portion. Among about 68,000 clones, 90% to 95% were seen once, and the ten largest hold 0.23%. Whole-study results and caveats: Compared with monoreactive clones, crossreactive clones showed significantly weaker SARS-CoV-2 expansion. Crossreactivity was assessed only for spike protein, not other viral proteins.

CD4+ T cells from unexposed donors were obtained before the COVID-19 pandemic (2011-2018). Naive and memory CD4+ T cells were separated from cryopreserved PBMCs. V was shortened by 7 bases and J by 9 bases, with 20 bases between the two germline ends. Germline CDR1 is SGHRS and CDR2 is YFSETQ. CDR3 length: 14 amino acids. The sequencing input was naive CD4+ T cells from PBMCs. The subset is: naive CD4+ T cells isolated by negative enrichment. This receptor was taken from a human donor in good health. This chain uses TRBV5-1 with TRBJ2-1; D might be TRBD1 (6 bases). CDR3 DNA sequence: TGCGCCAGCTATGCCGGGACATCAACCAGTGAGCAGTTCTTC. Translation: CASYAGTSTSEQFF.